The next 27 T cell receptor beta chains were all read from a single sample in a study of T cell responses to AZD1222 COVID-19 vaccine. Clones were sequenced by immunoSEQ multiplex PCR, and TCRdb holds only the in-frame ones, with some missing. The data contain approximately 150,000 clones, roughly 94% of them singletons. The sequencing used peripheral blood, collected 28 days after the second AZD1222 dose. Source of these receptors: an adult who received the AZD1222 COVID-19 vaccine.

CDR3 region: CASSLASGYNEQFF. CDR3 nucleotides: TGCGCCAGCAGCTTGGCCTCGGGCTACAATGAGCAGTTCTTC. The chain combines TRBV5-1 with TRBJ2-1; D not certain. The CDR3 sequence is 14 residues long. Per germline, CDR1 SGHRS and CDR2 YFSETQ. V was trimmed by 0 bases and J by 3 bases, leaving 7 bases between them. Drawing the rest from reference TRBV5-1 and TRBJ2-1, the complete variable domain is KAGVTQTPRYLIKTRGQQVTLSCSPISGHRSVSWYQQTPGQGLQFLFEYFSETQRNKGNFPGRFSGRQFSNSRSEMNVSTLELGDSALYLCASSLASGYNEQFFGPGTRLTVL.

The chain couples TRBV6-5 to TRBJ1-1; 8 bases map to TRBD1. J lost 1 base, V lost 8 bases, and 6 bases had no gene match. The CDR3 runs to 14 residues. Looked up from germline, CDR1 is MNHEY and CDR2 is SVGAGI. DNA of the CDR3: TGTGCCAGCTCTTGGACAGGGAGGAACACTGAAGCTTTCTTT. Amino acid sequence: CASSWTGRNTEAFF.

The gene calls are TRBV2 and TRBJ2-3; D remains ambiguous. Per the germline V gene, CDR1 is SNHLY and CDR2 is FYNNEI. This CDR3 is 13 amino acids long. Between the trimmed V and J ends, which lost 7 bases and 2 bases, there was a span of 10 bases. The DNA for the CDR3 is TGTGCCAGCATAAGGCAGTCCACAGATACGCAGTATTTT. It codes for CASIRQSTDTQYF. Drawing the rest from reference TRBV2 and TRBJ2-3, the complete variable domain is EPEVTQTPSHQVTQMGQEVILRCVPISNHLYFYWYRQILGQKVEFLVSFYNNEISEKSEIFDDQFSVERPDGSNFTLKIRSTKLEDSAMYFCASIRQSTDTQYFGPGTRLTVL.

The chain's CDR3 is CASSVGAGGDYEQYF. CDR3 coding DNA: TGTGCCAGCAGCGTAGGGGCAGGGGGCGACTACGAGCAGTACTTC. The V call is TRBV9, the J call TRBJ2-7; 8 nucleotides agree with TRBD1. The germline V gene encodes CDR1 SGDLS and CDR2 YYNGEE. The CDR3 contains 15 residues. J lost 3 bases, V lost 0 bases, and 5 bases had no gene match.

This clone showed up just a few times. This chain links TRBV28 with TRBJ2-5; D gene uncertain. The CDR3 has 13 residues. Trimming took 3 bases from V and 1 from J, leaving 6 bases between them. CDR1 is MDHEN and CDR2 is SYDVKM in the germline V gene. CDR3 amino acids: CASSFMGQETQYF. The CDR3 nucleotides read TGTGCCAGCAGTTTTATGGGCCAAGAGACCCAGTACTTC.

This chain uses TRBV13 with TRBJ1-2; 8 bases line up with TRBD1. Germline values: CDR1 PRHDT, CDR2 FYEKMQ (reference sequence). The CDR3 has 14 amino acids. J was trimmed by 5 bases and V by 3 bases; bases with no gene match: 5. CDR3 protein: CASSLTGELYGYTF. CDR3 in DNA: TGTGCCAGCAGCTTGACAGGGGAGTTGTATGGCTACACCTTC.

The rearrangement joins TRBV14 to TRBJ1-6; D remains ambiguous. The germline V gene encodes CDR1 SGHDN and CDR2 FVKESK. The CDR3 sequence is 17 residues long. V was clipped by 1 base and J by 4 bases, with 14 bases between them. The CDR3 DNA follows: TGTGCCAGCAGCCAAGTTACACCCCCGAGATATAATTCACCCCTCCACTTT. This gives the protein CASSQVTPPRYNSPLHF. The full variable domain, with the rest looked up from reference TRBV14 and TRBJ1-6, is EAGVTQFPSHSVIEKGQTVTLRCDPISGHDNLYWYRRVMGKEIKFLLHFVKESKQDESGMPNNRFLAERTGGTYSTLKVQPAELEDSGVYFCASSQVTPPRYNSPLHFGNGTRLTVT.

This sequence joins TRBV30 and TRBJ1-5; D gene unclear. Per the germline V gene, CDR1 is GTSNPN and CDR2 is SVGIG (reference sequence). V lost 0 bases and J lost 11, with 11 bases in between. This CDR3 is built from 12 residues. The CDR3 sequence is CAWSVPGEAQHF. In nucleotides, the CDR3 is TGTGCCTGGAGTGTACCTGGGGAGGCCCAGCATTTT. The complete variable domain, with remaining parts taken from reference TRBV30 and TRBJ1-5, reads SQTIHQWPATLVQPVGSPLSLECTVEGTSNPNLYWYRQAAGRGLQLLFYSVGIGQISSEVPQNLSASRPQDRQFILSSKKLLLSDSGFYLCAWSVPGEAQHFGDGTRLSIL.

The chain's CDR3 is CASSLLGLYQETQYF. The CDR3 region has the DNA TGTGCCAGCAGTCTTCTGGGGCTCTACCAAGAGACCCAGTACTTC. The V and J genes are TRBV2 and TRBJ2-5, with a tentative D call TRBD1 (5 bases). The CDR3 length is 15 residues. Trimming removed 5 bases from V and 0 bases from J, with 13 bases in between. Per the germline V gene, CDR1 is SNHLY and CDR2 is FYNNEI.

The count of this clone is one. CDR3 residues: CASSPGQAPQQYF. CDR3 sequence (DNA): TGTGCCAGCAGCCCCGGACAGGCCCCACAGCAGTACTTC. V gene TRBV7-8 combines with J gene TRBJ2-7; 7 bases fit TRBD1. The ends lost 5 bases at V and 8 bases at J; junction bases unmatched: 9. CDR1 is SGHVS, CDR2 FQNEAQ, per germline. The CDR3 runs 13 residues.

The chain couples TRBV12-3 or TRBV12-4 to TRBJ2-2; D ambiguous. The V end was cut by 6 bases, the J end by 0 bases, with 5 bases between. There are 13 residues in the CDR3. The CDR3 DNA sequence: TGTGCCAGCAGACCATCGAACACCGGGGAGCTGTTTTTT. It is translated as CASRPSNTGELFF.

V gene TRBV18 combines with J gene TRBJ1-2, with D tentatively TRBD1 (5 bases). The CDR3 has 14 amino acids. Trimming pared 0 bases from V and 2 bases from J, leaving 7 bases between. Germline lookup yields CDR1 KGHSH and CDR2 LQKENI. CDR3 amino acids: CASSPPGENYGYTF. The CDR3 bases are TGTGCCAGCTCACCACCGGGGGAAAACTATGGCTACACCTTC. Full variable domain (remainder filled in from reference TRBV18 and TRBJ1-2): NAGVMQNPRHLVRRRGQEARLRCSPMKGHSHVYWYRQLPEEGLKFMVYLQKENIIDESGMPKERFSAEFPKEGPSILRIQQVVRGDSAAYFCASSPPGENYGYTFGSGTRLTVV.

The chain employs TRBV18 and TRBJ1-1; 7 bases map to TRBD1. The junction had 15 bases not matched to a gene; V was cut back by 4 bases and J by 7 bases. This CDR3 has 16 amino acids. Germline assignment: CDR1 KGHSH and CDR2 LQKENI. CDR3 bases: TGTGCCAGCTCACTTTTGCGAGGCCGACAGGGAGGTGAAGCTTTCTTT. It translates to CASSLLRGRQGGEAFF.

The chain uses TRBV10-2 and TRBJ1-5, with TRBD1 matching 9 bases. The germline CDR1 and CDR2 sequences are WSHSY and SAAADI. V trimming: 8 bases; J trimming: 3 bases; junction bases outside the gene matches: 2. This CDR3 contains 13 residues. The DNA of the CDR3 is TGCGCCAGCCGGGACAGGGTCAATCAGCCCCAGCATTTT. Encoded protein: CASRDRVNQPQHF.

The chain has TRBV18 and TRBJ2-3; tentative D call: TRBD1 (7 bases). The CDR3 covers 19 residues. CDR1 and CDR2 from the germline V gene are KGHSH and LQKENI. The V and J ends lost 2 bases and 0 bases respectively, with 21 bases between them. DNA of the CDR3: TGTGCCAGCTCACCATCCCCAGGGGGGAAGAAGCTAAGCACAGATACGCAGTATTTT. Amino acids: CASSPSPGGKKLSTDTQYF.

This chain joins TRBV19 and TRBJ1-6; 8 bases align to TRBD1. CDR3 length: 16 residues. Germline CDR1 LNHDA, CDR2 SQIVND (reference sequence). V shed 6 bases and J 2 bases; nucleotides not matched to a gene: 6. In DNA, the CDR3 is TGTGCCAGTAGCCCGACAGGGGCGGCCTATAATTCACCCCTCCACTTT. As protein: CASSPTGAAYNSPLHF.

This clone occurred a few times. The rearrangement uses TRBV20-1 and TRBJ1-2; TRBD1 might be the D (5 bases). Germline V gene lookup returns CDR1 DFQATT and CDR2 SNEGSKA (reference sequence). This CDR3 contains 11 residues. V lost 4 bases and J lost 8, with 11 bases in between. The CDR3 coding sequence is TGCAGTGCTACGGACAATCACGGCTACACCTTC. Protein: CSATDNHGYTF.

This clone was found once. This sequence joins TRBV27 and TRBJ2-2; 12 bases agree with TRBD1. The ends lost 7 bases at V and 7 bases at J; junction bases unmatched: 7. CDR3 length equals 15 residues. Germline V CDR1 and CDR2: MNHEY, SMNVEV (reference sequence). The CDR3 nucleotides are TGTGCCAGCAAAACCGGGACAGGGGGCCACGGGGAGCTGTTTTTT. Protein: CASKTGTGGHGELFF.

The rearrangement links TRBV25-1 to TRBJ1-2; 7 bases align to TRBD1. The CDR3 loop spans 13 amino acids. Germline V gene data show CDR1 as MGHDK and CDR2 as SYGVNS. Trimming removed 6 bases from V and 4 bases from J; junction bases left unmatched: 5. CDR3 amino acids: CASSPGGTYGYTF. The CDR3 DNA reads as TGTGCCAGCAGCCCAGGGGGTACCTATGGCTACACCTTC.

This rearrangement joins TRBV5-5 to TRBJ2-7; perhaps TRBD1 as D (5 bases). This CDR3 is 14 amino acids long. CDR1 SGHKS and CDR2 YYEKEE come from the germline V gene (reference sequence). V was pared by 5 bases and J by 4 bases, with 16 bases between. CDR3 amino acids: CASSLRTNRYEQYF. The CDR3, as DNA: TGTGCCAGCAGTCTTAGGACAAACCGTTACGAGCAGTACTTC.

The DNA for the CDR3 is TGTGCCAGCAGTGAAGGAATAGGGAGCTCCTATAATTCACCCCTCCACTTT. Its translation: CASSEGIGSSYNSPLHF. V usage is TRBV2 and J usage is TRBJ1-6; D unresolved. The V end lost 1 base, the J end lost 0 bases, and 10 bases lay between the germline ends. Per the germline V gene, CDR1 is SNHLY and CDR2 is FYNNEI. This CDR3 comprises 17 residues.

This clone was seen more than once but under ten times. The genes are TRBV3-1 (or the pseudogene TRBV3-2) and TRBJ2-6; 10 bases match TRBD2. This CDR3 is built from 18 residues. Looked up from germline, CDR1 is LGHDT and CDR2 is YNNKEL (reference sequence). J lost 0 bases, V lost 4 bases, and 6 bases had no gene match. The CDR3 region is CASSPVSGGASGANVLTF. In DNA form, the CDR3 reads TGTGCCAGCAGCCCTGTAAGCGGGGGGGCCTCTGGGGCCAACGTCCTGACTTTC.

This clone was seen just once. The gene calls are TRBV7-9 and TRBJ1-5; a weak D match, TRBD1 (6 bases). This CDR3 spans 14 amino acids. Trimming stripped 5 bases from V and 7 bases from J, with 15 bases between. The germline CDR1 and CDR2 sequences are SEHNR and FQNEAQ (reference sequence). The CDR3 loop reads CASSGTGFPQPQHF. The DNA for the CDR3 is TGTGCCAGCAGCGGTACAGGGTTTCCGCAGCCCCAGCATTTT.

This clone showed up just a few times. The rearrangement uses TRBV2 and TRBJ2-5; unclear D gene. CDR1 is SNHLY and CDR2 is FYNNEI in the germline V gene. V lost 1 base to trimming and J lost 5 bases, with 5 bases between them. This CDR3 spans 12 amino acids. CDR3 nucleotides: TGTGCCAGCAGTGAAGTTGAGGAGACCCAGTACTTC. Its translation is CASSEVEETQYF.

The chain couples TRBV11-2 to TRBJ2-1, with D maybe TRBD2 (5 bases). Germline V lookup: CDR1 SGHAT, CDR2 FQNNGV. With 1 base removed from V and 4 bases from J, the gap between germline ends came to 14 bases. The CDR3 extends over 16 amino acids. The chain's CDR3 is CASSLGGTGRYNEQFF. The CDR3 DNA reads as TGTGCCAGCAGCTTAGGAGGTACGGGGAGATACAATGAGCAGTTCTTC.

Of note for this clone: This specimen includes other DNA sequences encoding the same CDR3. V and J are TRBV4-1 and TRBJ1-2, with a tentative D call TRBD1 (5 bases). CDR1 is MGHRA, CDR2 YSYEKL, per germline. V lost 4 bases to trimming and J lost 2 bases, with 8 bases between them. CDR3 length: 13 amino acids. The CDR3 region is CASSPGLNYGYTF. The CDR3 region has the DNA TGCGCCAGCAGCCCGGGACTCAACTATGGCTACACCTTC.

This sequence joins TRBV11-2 and TRBJ2-3; D not certain. Germline V lookup: CDR1 SGHAT, CDR2 FQNNGV. V lost 5 bases and J 9 bases, leaving 18 bases between the germline ends. The CDR3 is 14 amino acids. DNA of the CDR3: TGTGCCAGCAGCCCTCCGTCGTCAACGAGGACGCAGTATTTT. Its translation is CASSPPSSTRTQYF.